One sample yielded the 20 T cell receptor beta chains listed below, sequenced in a study of blood T cell repertoires in COVID-19. The data were produced by immunoSEQ multiplex PCR, yet TCRdb's version contains in-frame clones alone and is incomplete. The sample has some 140,000 clones; roughly 80% are singletons. Sequenced input: peripheral blood. The receptors were sampled from a woman between 55 and 75 years old with COVID-19, enrolled during active disease.

V is TRBV29-1 and J is TRBJ1-2; maybe TRBD1 (6 bases). Trimming removed 6 bases at V and 10 bases at J, with 9 bases between. This CDR3 is 9 amino acids long. From germline, CDR1 is SQVTM and CDR2 ANQGSEA. The CDR3 DNA follows: TGCAGCGTCGGACAGCACTACACCTTC. Translating it yields CSVGQHYTF.

A single count supports this clone. This chain uses TRBV5-4 with TRBJ1-2; no reliable D call. In germline, CDR1 is SGHNT, CDR2 YYREEE (reference sequence). The CDR3 extends over 15 amino acids. V dropped 4 bases and J dropped 8 bases, with 21 bases sitting between them. The CDR3 DNA is TGTGCCAGCAGCCCCCCGACCCGGGGAGAGAGGGGCTACACCTTC. This sequence encodes CASSPPTRGERGYTF.

The gene calls are TRBV7-9 and TRBJ1-1; 7 bases agree with TRBD1. V dropped 5 bases and J dropped 1; count of bases not matched to a gene: 10. There are 16 residues in the CDR3. Per the germline V gene, CDR1 is SEHNR and CDR2 is FQNEAQ (reference sequence). Here the CDR3 reads CASSPRTGFENTEAFF. In nucleotides, the CDR3 is TGTGCCAGCAGCCCGCGGACAGGTTTTGAGAACACTGAAGCTTTCTTT. The full variable domain, its missing parts supplied by reference TRBV7-9 and TRBJ1-1, is DTGVSQNPRHKITKRGQNVTFRCDPISEHNRLYWYRQTLGQGPEFLTYFQNEAQLEKSRLLSDRFSAERPKGSFSTLEIQRTEQGDSAMYLCASSPRTGFENTEAFFGQGTRLTVV.

This sequence joins TRBV19 and TRBJ2-7; TRBD2 agrees at 10 bases. With V trimmed by 5 bases and J by 2 bases, 6 bases remained unmatched. The germline V gene has CDR1 LNHDA and CDR2 SQIVND (reference sequence). The CDR3 consists of 15 residues. In nucleotides, the CDR3 is TGTGCCAGTAGTTCCGGAGGACTAGCGGCCTACGAGCAGTACTTC. This sequence encodes CASSSGGLAAYEQYF. The full variable domain, its missing parts supplied by reference TRBV19 and TRBJ2-7, is DGGITQSPKYLFRKEGQNVTLSCEQNLNHDAMYWYRQDPGQGLRLIYYSQIVNDFQKGDIAEGYSVSREKKESFPLTVTSAQKNPTAFYLCASSSGGLAAYEQYFGPGTRLTVT.

Judged by abundance, this clone is medium-sized (0.01 to 0.1%). CDR3 nucleotides: TGTGCTTCAGAGGGGGCCGGGGTGAACACTGAAGCTTTCTTT. It specifies CASEGAGVNTEAFF. This chain links TRBV6-5 with TRBJ1-1; 7 bases fit TRBD1. Per germline, CDR1 MNHEY and CDR2 SVGAGI. CDR3 length: 14 amino acids.

V and J are TRBV6-6 and TRBJ1-1, with 9 positions matching TRBD1. CDR3 length: 14 residues. V lost 5 bases to trimming and J lost 7 bases; unmatched junction nucleotides: 8. Per germline, CDR1 MNHNY and CDR2 SVGAGI (reference sequence). The CDR3 loop is CASSLKQGAGEAFF. CDR3 nucleotide sequence: TGTGCCAGCAGTCTTAAACAGGGGGCTGGTGAAGCTTTCTTT.

This rearrangement joins TRBV7-9 to TRBJ1-5, with 8 bases matching TRBD1. CDR3 length equals 15 residues. V trimming: 5 bases; J trimming: 7 bases; junction bases outside the gene matches: 10. From germline, CDR1 is SEHNR and CDR2 FQNEAQ (reference sequence). The CDR3 loop is CASSPSGQDRQPQHF. The CDR3, as DNA: TGTGCCAGCAGCCCCTCGGGACAGGACAGACAGCCCCAGCATTTT.

V and J are TRBV2 and TRBJ1-3; 7 bases match TRBD1. Germline loops: CDR1 SNHLY, CDR2 FYNNEI. With 7 bases clipped from V and 4 bases from J, the junction kept 19 bases outside the gene matches. The length of the CDR3 is 18 residues. In nucleotides, the CDR3 is TGTGCCAGCATCTCGTCGTCTAGACAGGGACCGGGCGGAAACACCATATATTTT. Its translation: CASISSSRQGPGGNTIYF.

DNA for the CDR3: TGTGCCAGCAGCTCCCTCCGACGGGGGATAGGCTACACCTTC. Its translation: CASSSLRRGIGYTF. The gene calls are TRBV7-2 and TRBJ1-2; D possibly corresponds to TRBD1 (5 bases). V lost 4 bases and J 8 bases, leaving 17 bases between the germline ends. The CDR3 consists of 14 residues. Germline loops: CDR1 SGHTA, CDR2 FQGNSA.

The V gene is TRBV19, the J gene TRBJ2-6, with D uncertain. Trimming shortened V by 3 bases and J by 0 bases, and 9 bases separated the two germline ends. The CDR3 is 16 amino acids. Germline loops: CDR1 LNHDA, CDR2 SQIVND (reference sequence). The CDR3 loop is CASSIKSSSGANVLTF. In nucleotides, the CDR3 is TGTGCCAGTAGTATTAAGAGTAGCTCTGGGGCCAACGTCCTGACTTTC.

For the CDR3, the DNA is TGTGCCAGTAGCCAGCTAAACAGGGATGATCAGCCCCAGCATTTT. It yields the protein CASSQLNRDDQPQHF. The chain couples TRBV19 to TRBJ1-5; D is perhaps TRBD1 (6 bases). Germline values: CDR1 LNHDA, CDR2 SQIVND (reference sequence). The V and J ends lost 6 bases and 5 bases respectively, with 17 bases between them. The CDR3 consists of 15 residues.

This chain connects TRBV5-1 to TRBJ1-1; D may be TRBD1 (5 bases). V was trimmed by 0 bases and J by 3 bases, leaving 9 bases between them. The germline CDR1 and CDR2 sequences are SGHRS and YFSETQ. The CDR3 covers 14 residues. The CDR3 DNA follows: TGCGCCAGCAGCTTGGGACAGAGATACACTGAAGCTTTCTTT. Protein sequence: CASSLGQRYTEAFF.

This clone appeared once. The CDR3 loop reads CASSYVFRTGNQPQHF. In DNA form, the CDR3 reads TGTGCCAGCAGTTACGTATTTCGGACAGGCAATCAGCCCCAGCATTTT. The chain has TRBV6-6 and TRBJ1-5; D possibly corresponds to TRBD1 (6 bases). CDR1 is MNHNY, CDR2 SVGAGI, per germline (reference sequence). This CDR3 comprises 16 residues. The V and J ends lost 2 bases and 2 bases respectively, with 13 bases between them.

The CDR3 nucleotides are TGTGCCAGTAGTATTTCTGGGAACAGGGGATACGAGCAGTACTTC. Translated, it gives CASSISGNRGYEQYF. The chain couples TRBV19 to TRBJ2-7, with 7 bases that match TRBD1. The CDR3 runs 15 residues. Losses at the gene ends were 3 bases for V and 4 bases for J; bases not matched to a gene: 9. Germline assignment: CDR1 LNHDA and CDR2 SQIVND (reference sequence).

The CDR3: CASSLDRASNQPQHF. The CDR3 bases are TGTGCCAGCAGCTTGGACAGGGCGAGCAATCAGCCCCAGCATTTT. The chain joins TRBV7-2 to TRBJ1-5; 8 bases line up with TRBD1. This CDR3 has 15 residues. Germline V gene sequence: CDR1 SGHTA, CDR2 FQGNSA. The junction had 2 bases not matched to a gene; V was cut back by 3 bases and J by 1 base.

The gene calls are TRBV5-4 and TRBJ1-4, with 9 bases fitting TRBD1. V trimming: 4 bases; J trimming: 5 bases; junction bases outside the gene matches: 6. This CDR3 comprises 15 residues. The germline V gene has CDR1 SGHNT and CDR2 YYREEE (reference sequence). CDR3 residues: CASSQTGTGNEKLFF. Here the CDR3 DNA reads TGTGCCAGCAGCCAAACCGGGACAGGGAATGAAAAACTGTTTTTT. Looking up the rest from reference TRBV5-4 and TRBJ1-4 gives the full variable domain: ETGVTQSPTHLIKTRGQQVTLRCSSQSGHNTVSWYQQALGQGPQFIFQYYREEENGRGNFPPRFSGLQFPNYSSELNVNALELDDSALYLCASSQTGTGNEKLFFGSGTQLSVL.

The chain couples TRBV2 to TRBJ1-2, with a weak D call TRBD1 (6 bases). The CDR3 totals 16 residues. Between the trimmed V and J ends, which lost 8 bases and 5 bases, there was a span of 24 bases. CDR1 and CDR2 from the germline V gene are SNHLY and FYNNEI. This CDR3 is CASSYPPTGLEYGYTF. The CDR3 nucleotides are TGTGCCAGCTCCTACCCCCCGACAGGTTTGGAGTATGGCTACACCTTC.

The V and J genes are TRBV5-1 and TRBJ1-2, with D possibly TRBD1 on 5 matching bases. CDR1 and CDR2 (germline): SGHRS, YFSETQ. The CDR3 totals 15 residues. Trimming took off 0 bases at V and 8 bases at J, with 17 bases between the two ends. The chain's CDR3 is CASSLGAAQGDGYTF. The DNA for the CDR3 is TGCGCCAGCAGCTTGGGGGCCGCTCAGGGTGACGGCTACACCTTC.

The chain recombines TRBV2 with TRBJ1-1; no definite D call. Per germline, CDR1 SNHLY and CDR2 FYNNEI. V was trimmed by 6 bases and J by 0 bases, leaving 8 bases between them. The CDR3 is 13 amino acids. The CDR3 DNA sequence: TGTGCCAGCAGGAGGACTGTGAACACTGAAGCTTTCTTT. Translating it yields CASRRTVNTEAFF.

The chain uses TRBV24-1 and TRBJ1-2; 8 nucleotides agree with TRBD1. V lost 6 bases to trimming and J lost 4 bases; unmatched junction nucleotides: 9. From germline, CDR1 is KGHDR and CDR2 SFDVKD. The CDR3 totals 15 residues. In DNA, the CDR3 is TGTGCCACCAGTCCCACCGGACAGGGACTCTATGGCTACACCTTC. Residues: CATSPTGQGLYGYTF.